The 29 T cell receptor beta chains below come from one sample, sequenced in a study of cytomegalovirus exposure and HLA in healthy donors. The PCR used 60 Vbeta and 13 Jbeta primers. Sequenced by immunoSEQ multiplex PCR; TCRdb stores in-frame clones only, minus some. The table records 150,000 to 200,000 clones, less than 80% of them present only once. Material for sequencing was PBMCs. These receptors were obtained from a man between 18 and 29 years old in good health and CMV-seronegative.

This rearrangement joins TRBV10-2 to TRBJ2-5; D possibly corresponds to TRBD1 (5 bases). This CDR3 is built from 16 residues. V dropped 2 bases and J dropped 2 bases, with 15 bases sitting between them. Germline V gene sequence: CDR1 WSHSY, CDR2 SAAADI. The CDR3 loop reads CASSEVVTVSQETQYF. Here the CDR3 DNA reads TGCGCCAGCAGTGAGGTGGTGACAGTCTCACAAGAGACCCAGTACTTC.

This rearrangement joins TRBV28 to TRBJ1-3, with D possibly TRBD1 on 6 matching bases. The CDR3 totals 14 residues. The V gene's germline CDR1 is MDHEN and CDR2 SYDVKM. Trimming stripped 6 bases from V and 3 bases from J, with 12 bases between. The CDR3: CASSPGQIGNTIYF. The CDR3 DNA reads as TGTGCCAGCAGCCCCGGACAGATTGGAAACACCATATATTTT.

This chain connects TRBV7-3 to TRBJ2-2; 7 nucleotides match TRBD2. The V gene's germline CDR1 is SGHTA and CDR2 FQGTGA. The V and J ends lost 5 bases and 6 bases, in that order; junction bases with no gene match: 12. This CDR3 region has 16 residues. The CDR3 region has the DNA TGTGCCAGCAGCCCCCGCGGGCTAGCGGTAGCCGGGGAGCTGTTTTTT. Its translation: CASSPRGLAVAGELFF.

CDR3 residues: CASSPQELRGTEAFF. The CDR3 nucleotides are TGTGCCAGCAGTCCCCAGGAGCTACGGGGGACTGAAGCTTTCTTT. The genes are TRBV28 and TRBJ1-1, with TRBD1 as a possible D gene (5 bases). Between the trimmed V and J ends, which lost 5 bases and 5 bases, there was a span of 18 bases. This CDR3 has 15 residues. Per germline, CDR1 MDHEN and CDR2 SYDVKM.

The sample holds a few counts of this clone. V and J are TRBV7-3 and TRBJ1-3, with 7 bases matching TRBD1. Germline V lookup: CDR1 SGHTA, CDR2 FQGTGA. The CDR3 runs 15 residues. The J segment lost 0 bases and the V segment lost 5 bases, leaving 4 bases of the junction unmatched. CDR3 amino acids: CASSDTGASGNTIYF. In DNA form, the CDR3 reads TGTGCCAGCAGCGACACAGGGGCCTCTGGAAACACCATATATTTT.

V and J are TRBV11-1 and TRBJ2-5, with 7 bases matching TRBD2. Germline V gene sequence: CDR1 SGHAT, CDR2 FQDESV (reference sequence). The V and J ends lost 4 bases and 1 base, in that order; junction bases with no gene match: 3. CDR3 length equals 14 residues. The DNA of the CDR3 is TGTGCCAGCAGCTCCACTAGCGTCCAAGAGACCCAGTACTTC. As protein: CASSSTSVQETQYF.

The chain uses TRBV5-6 and TRBJ1-6; no clear D. Trimming shortened V by 7 bases and J by 6 bases, and 14 bases separated the two germline ends. The CDR3 contains 14 residues. Germline loops: CDR1 SGHDT, CDR2 YYEEEE. The CDR3 DNA follows: TGTGCCAGCGACGTCGGAGCGCCTAATTCACCCCTCCACTTT. Translation gives CASDVGAPNSPLHF.

This clone showed up just a few times. The rearrangement links TRBV10-3 to TRBJ1-2, with TRBD1 identical over 7 bases. Trimming took 2 bases from V and 6 from J; bases not matched to a gene: 9. Germline V gene data show CDR1 as ENHRY and CDR2 as SYGVKD. This CDR3 contains 15 residues. The CDR3 nucleotides read TGTGCCATCAGTGAGGAAGGCAGGGGGTGGAATGGCTACACCTTC. This translates into CAISEEGRGWNGYTF.

This chain joins TRBV6-5 and TRBJ1-2; D gene ambiguous. Trimming cost V 6 bases and J 6 bases, with 11 bases left between them. CDR3 length: 12 amino acids. CDR1 is MNHEY, CDR2 SVGAGI, per germline. DNA of the CDR3: TGTGCCAGCAGCTACGTCCCGGATGGCTACACCTTC. Amino acids: CASSYVPDGYTF.

The CDR3 reads CASSFDRDSYEQYF. The CDR3 DNA is TGCGCCAGCAGCTTCGACAGGGACAGCTACGAGCAGTACTTC. The V and J genes are TRBV5-1 and TRBJ2-7; 7 bases are a match to TRBD1. The CDR3 is 14 amino acids. CDR1 and CDR2 from the germline V gene are SGHRS and YFSETQ. Losses at the gene ends were 2 bases for V and 3 bases for J; bases not matched to a gene: 5. The full variable domain, in which reference TRBV5-1 and TRBJ2-7 provide the parts outside the CDR3, is KAGVTQTPRYLIKTRGQQVTLSCSPISGHRSVSWYQQTPGQGLQFLFEYFSETQRNKGNFPGRFSGRQFSNSRSEMNVSTLELGDSALYLCASSFDRDSYEQYFGPGTRLTVT.

CDR3 DNA sequence: TGTGCCAGCTCATTAGGGGACAGGGACTACGAGCAGTACTTC. Encoded protein: CASSLGDRDYEQYF. The V gene is TRBV6-1, the J gene TRBJ2-7; 9 positions match TRBD1. Germline assignment: CDR1 MNHNS and CDR2 SASEGT. J was trimmed by 3 bases and V by 8 bases; bases with no gene match: 8. The CDR3 spans 14 residues.

This chain joins TRBV2 and TRBJ1-2, with 7 bases aligning to TRBD1. V lost 10 bases and J lost 2; bases outside the gene matches: 7. Germline lookup yields CDR1 SNHLY and CDR2 FYNNEI. This CDR3 spans 13 amino acids. The CDR3 sequence: CATRGQANYGYTF. CDR3 DNA: TGTGCCACCCGAGGACAGGCGAACTATGGCTACACCTTC. The entire variable domain, with the rest obtained from reference TRBV2 and TRBJ1-2, is as follows: EPEVTQTPSHQVTQMGQEVILRCVPISNHLYFYWYRQILGQKVEFLVSFYNNEISEKSEIFDDQFSVERPDGSNFTLKIRSTKLEDSAMYFCATRGQANYGYTFGSGTRLTVV.

A few counts support this clone. For the CDR3, the DNA is TGTGCCAGCAGCCAGGATGCCCAGCGGGGGGTCTCCTACAATGAGCAGTTCTTC. It codes for CASSQDAQRGVSYNEQFF. The chain combines TRBV4-2 with TRBJ2-1; 9 bases map to TRBD2. Germline trimming cut 3 bases from V and 0 bases from J; bases unmatched to any gene: 9. The CDR3 has 18 residues. Germline CDR1 LGHNA, CDR2 YNFKEQ.

V is TRBV5-1 and J is TRBJ2-3; the D call may be TRBD1 or TRBD2 (6 bases each). Germline values: CDR1 SGHRS, CDR2 YFSETQ. The CDR3 is made up of 14 amino acids. Deletions cut 4 bases from V and 1 base from J, with 10 bases between. Here the CDR3 DNA reads TGCGCCAGCAGCGTGGGGGGCGGCACAGATACGCAGTATTTT. It specifies CASSVGGGTDTQYF.

The CDR3 DNA is TGCAGCGTTGGAACTGGTTACGAGCAGTACTTC. It translates to CSVGTGYEQYF. The V gene is TRBV29-1, the J gene TRBJ2-5; D gene ambiguous. The J call may be wrong; the DNA end is better matched by TRBJ2-7. The CDR3 length is 11 residues. Looked up from germline, CDR1 is SQVTM and CDR2 is ANQGSEA.

In its sample, this clone was seen once. The chain joins TRBV2 to TRBJ2-7; perhaps TRBD1 as D (6 bases). V was trimmed by 4 bases and J by 1 base, leaving 14 bases between them. Germline V lookup: CDR1 SNHLY, CDR2 FYNNEI. This CDR3 comprises 15 residues. CDR3 nucleotides: TGTGCCAGCAGTGGGGGGACATTTCGGTCCTACGAGCAGTACTTC. Translation: CASSGGTFRSYEQYF.

This clone was seen more than once but under ten times. This chain links TRBV9 with TRBJ2-2; no definite D call. V was cut by 0 bases and J by 6 bases, with 6 bases left in between. The CDR3 has 13 amino acids. Looked up from germline, CDR1 is SGDLS and CDR2 is YYNGEE. This CDR3 is CASSVGTSGELFF. Here the CDR3 DNA reads TGTGCCAGCAGCGTAGGTACTTCCGGGGAGCTGTTTTTT.

This rearrangement joins TRBV7-2 to TRBJ2-7, with D possibly being TRBD2 (6 bases). Germline CDR1 is SGHTA and CDR2 is FQGNSA. The CDR3 runs to 14 residues. V lost 5 bases to trimming and J lost 2 bases, with 13 bases between them. The CDR3 DNA follows: TGTGCCAGCAGCCCCGGTGGAGGGCCCTACGAGCAGTACTTC. Protein: CASSPGGGPYEQYF.

This clone has a handful of counts. J is TRBJ2-5 and V is TRBV9, with TRBD2 matching 9 bases. Germline assignment: CDR1 SGDLS and CDR2 YYNGEE. The CDR3 has 18 amino acids. With V trimmed by 0 bases and J by 1 base, 10 bases remained unmatched. Written as DNA, the CDR3 is TGTGCCAGCAGCGTAGACGGGGGTAGCGGGAGTTTCCAAGAGACCCAGTACTTC. The encoded protein is CASSVDGGSGSFQETQYF.

CDR3 bases: TGTGCCAGCAGTGCCCGACAGATGAACACTGAAGCTTTCTTT. Its translation: CASSARQMNTEAFF. The genes are TRBV6-1 and TRBJ1-1; a possible D gene is TRBD1 (5 bases). In germline, CDR1 is MNHNS, CDR2 SASEGT. The V end lost 4 bases, the J end lost 0 bases, and 9 bases lay between the germline ends. CDR3 length equals 14 residues.

The CDR3 nucleotides read TGTGCCAGCACCGAATGGCGGGGAAAGGGTCAGCCCCAGCATTTT. It translates to CASTEWRGKGQPQHF. The rearrangement links TRBV6-1 to TRBJ1-5; D unresolved. The CDR3 contains 15 residues. The germline V gene encodes CDR1 MNHNS and CDR2 SASEGT. Trimming took off 7 bases at V and 6 bases at J, with 19 bases between the two ends.

The J gene is TRBJ2-7, the V gene TRBV5-4, with 10 bases identical to TRBD1. The CDR3 contains 13 residues. Germline V gene lookup returns CDR1 SGHNT and CDR2 YYREEE (reference sequence). V was clipped by 4 bases and J by 6 bases; unmatched bases: 4. The CDR3 DNA sequence: TGTGCCAGCAGCGTTGGGACAGGGGTCGAGCAGTACTTC. Encoded protein: CASSVGTGVEQYF.

There are a few counts of this clone. J is TRBJ1-4 and V is TRBV6-5, with D maybe TRBD1 (5 bases). CDR1 is MNHEY, CDR2 SVGAGI, per germline. V lost 1 base and J lost 3, with 9 bases in between. The CDR3 runs to 15 residues. In DNA form, the CDR3 reads TGTGCCAGCAGTTACTATGACAGATCTAATGAAAAACTGTTTTTT. Protein: CASSYYDRSNEKLFF.

In the case of this clone: Other DNA sequences in the sample encode the same CDR3. The chain employs TRBV7-9 and TRBJ2-3; weak D call: TRBD1 (6 bases). The V gene's germline CDR1 is SEHNR and CDR2 FQNEAQ (reference sequence). CDR3 length: 14 amino acids. Trimming removed 1 base from V and 1 base from J, with 6 bases in between. The CDR3 here is CASSLGTGTDTQYF. In nucleotides, the CDR3 is TGTGCCAGCAGCTTAGGGACAGGCACAGATACGCAGTATTTT.

The V and J genes are TRBV5-1 and TRBJ2-5, with TRBD2 matching 8 bases. The CDR3 is 15 residues long. V shed 0 bases and J 0 bases; nucleotides not matched to a gene: 1. Germline CDR1 is SGHRS and CDR2 is YFSETQ. The CDR3, as DNA: TGCGCCAGCAGCTTGGGGCGGGGGGACCAAGAGACCCAGTACTTC. This codes for CASSLGRGDQETQYF.

This clone was counted only a few times. The J gene is TRBJ1-3, the V gene TRBV4-2, with D possibly TRBD1 on 6 matching bases. The CDR3 has 15 amino acids. The V end lost 2 bases, the J end lost 8 bases, and 16 bases lay between the germline ends. Germline V gives CDR1 LGHNA, CDR2 YNFKEQ. CDR3 residues: CASSQTSQGGDTIYF. CDR3 in DNA: TGTGCCAGCAGCCAAACCTCACAAGGGGGGGACACCATATATTTT.

The chain combines TRBV6-5 with TRBJ2-1; maybe TRBD1 (5 bases). Trimming left V 0 bases short and J 10 bases short, with 13 bases between. The CDR3 spans 14 residues. Germline lookup yields CDR1 MNHEY and CDR2 SVGAGI. CDR3 coding DNA: TGTGCCAGCAGTTACTCCCAGGGCCGTGAGGAGCAGTTCTTC. This sequence encodes CASSYSQGREEQFF.

The chain has TRBV5-4 and TRBJ2-7, with 9 nucleotides matching TRBD2. CDR1 is SGHNT and CDR2 is YYREEE in the germline V gene (reference sequence). The CDR3 is made up of 15 amino acids. V shed 2 bases, J shed 5 bases, and the junction held 8 bases outside the gene matches. CDR3 residues: CASSFVDSGRDEQYF. CDR3 DNA sequence: TGTGCCAGCAGCTTTGTTGATAGCGGGAGAGACGAGCAGTACTTC.

The chain recombines TRBV6-5 with TRBJ2-7; D is ambiguous. CDR3 length equals 11 residues. V lost 5 bases to trimming and J lost 4 bases, with 6 bases between them. The germline CDR1 and CDR2 sequences are MNHEY and SVGAGI. The CDR3 is CASSTDYEQYF. The CDR3 DNA is TGTGCCAGCAGTACTGATTACGAGCAGTACTTC.